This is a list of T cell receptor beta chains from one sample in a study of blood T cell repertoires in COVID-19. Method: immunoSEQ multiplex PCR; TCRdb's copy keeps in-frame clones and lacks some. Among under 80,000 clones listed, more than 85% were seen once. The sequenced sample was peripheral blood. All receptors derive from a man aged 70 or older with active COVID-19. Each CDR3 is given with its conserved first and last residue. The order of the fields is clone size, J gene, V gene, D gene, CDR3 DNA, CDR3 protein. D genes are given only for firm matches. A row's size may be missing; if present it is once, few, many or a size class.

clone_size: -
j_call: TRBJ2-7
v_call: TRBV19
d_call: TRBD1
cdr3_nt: TGTGCCAGTAGTATAGATCCCGGGACAGGGGCCTACGAGCAGTACTTC
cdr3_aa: CASSIDPGTGAYEQYF

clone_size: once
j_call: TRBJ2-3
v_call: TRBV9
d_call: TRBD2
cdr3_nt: TGTGCCAGCAGCCCCGGGCCCCGGGGGGCAGATACGCAGTATTTT
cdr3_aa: CASSPGPRGADTQYF

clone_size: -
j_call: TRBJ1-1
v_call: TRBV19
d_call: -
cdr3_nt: TGTGCCAGTAGTCCCAATGGGGGCGTGGTCACTGAAGCTTTCTTT
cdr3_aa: CASSPNGGVVTEAFF

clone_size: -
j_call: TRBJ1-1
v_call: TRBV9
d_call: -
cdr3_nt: TGTGCCAGCACCCGGGGTTCTGGGCCTGAAGCTTTCTTT
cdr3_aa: CASTRGSGPEAFF

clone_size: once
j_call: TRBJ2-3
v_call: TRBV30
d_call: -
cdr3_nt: TGTGCCTGGAGTAGTTCAGGGGATACGCAGTATTTT
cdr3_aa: CAWSSSGDTQYF

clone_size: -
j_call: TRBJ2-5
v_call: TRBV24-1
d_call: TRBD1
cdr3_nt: TGTGCCACCGCCCCCGAAGGGGGCGTGGGGGAGACCCAGTACTTC
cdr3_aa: CATAPEGGVGETQYF

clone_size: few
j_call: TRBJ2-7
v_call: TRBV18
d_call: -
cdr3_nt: TGTGCCAGCTCCCCGGTGAGCTACCCCTACGAGCAGTACTTC
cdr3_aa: CASSPVSYPYEQYF

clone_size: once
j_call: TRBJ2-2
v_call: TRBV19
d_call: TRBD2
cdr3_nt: TGTGCCCACGTTTGCGGGGGTCCCGGGGAGCTGTTTTTT
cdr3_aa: CAHVCGGPGELFF

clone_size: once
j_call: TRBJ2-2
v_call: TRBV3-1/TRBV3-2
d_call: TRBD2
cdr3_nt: TGTGCCAGCAGCCAAGGGGTCACTAGCGGACACACCGGGGAGCTGTTTTTT
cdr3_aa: CASSQGVTSGHTGELFF

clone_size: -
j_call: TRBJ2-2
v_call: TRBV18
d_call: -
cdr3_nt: TGTGCCAGCTCACCAGGGGCAGGGTCCCGCGGGGAGCTGTTTTTT
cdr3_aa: CASSPGAGSRGELFF

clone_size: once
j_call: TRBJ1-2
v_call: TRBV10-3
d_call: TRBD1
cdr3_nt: TGTGCCATCAGTGACCAAGACAGGGGAAATGGCTACACCTTC
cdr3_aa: CAISDQDRGNGYTF

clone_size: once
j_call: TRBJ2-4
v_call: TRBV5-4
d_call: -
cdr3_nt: TGTGCCAGCAGCTTGGATAGAGTCGGAAACATTCAGTACTTC
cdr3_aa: CASSLDRVGNIQYF

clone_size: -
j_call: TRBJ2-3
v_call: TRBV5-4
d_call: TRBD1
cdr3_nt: TGTGCCACCCACAGGGGTGGGGGCACAGATACGCAGTATTTT
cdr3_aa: CATHRGGGTDTQYF

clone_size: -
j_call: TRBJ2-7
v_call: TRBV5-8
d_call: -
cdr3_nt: TGTGCCAGCCCCCGGCTAGCCGGGCCCTACGAGCAGTACTTC
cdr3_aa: CASPRLAGPYEQYF

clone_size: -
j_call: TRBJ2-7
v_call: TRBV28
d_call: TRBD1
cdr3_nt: TGTGCCAGCCCACCGACAGGGGGCGACTACGAGCAGTACTTC
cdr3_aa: CASPPTGGDYEQYF

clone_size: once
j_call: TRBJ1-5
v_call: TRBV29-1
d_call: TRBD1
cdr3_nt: TGCAGCGTGGGGACAGGGGGGCTAAATCAGCCCCAGCATTTT
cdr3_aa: CSVGTGGLNQPQHF

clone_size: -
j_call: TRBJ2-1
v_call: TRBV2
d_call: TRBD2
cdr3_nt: TGTGCCAGCAGGGGACTAGCGGGAAGGTACAATGAGCAGTTCTTC
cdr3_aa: CASRGLAGRYNEQFF

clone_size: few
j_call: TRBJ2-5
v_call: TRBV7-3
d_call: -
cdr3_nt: TGTGCCAGCAGCTTAGTGGCGGGACCGGGGGAGACCCAGTACTTC
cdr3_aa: CASSLVAGPGETQYF

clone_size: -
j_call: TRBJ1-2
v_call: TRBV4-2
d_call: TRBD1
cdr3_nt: TGTGCCAGCAGCTCCACAGGGGCGGTGGACTATGGCTACACCTTC
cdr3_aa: CASSSTGAVDYGYTF

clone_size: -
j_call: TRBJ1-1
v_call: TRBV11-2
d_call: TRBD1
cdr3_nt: TGTGCCAGCAGCCCCCGGACAGGGTCGGGCACTGAAGCTTTCTTT
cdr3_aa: CASSPRTGSGTEAFF

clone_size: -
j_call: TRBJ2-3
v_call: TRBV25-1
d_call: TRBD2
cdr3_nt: TGTGCCAGCAGTGAAGAGGGGGCTAGCGGGATTACAGATACGCAGTATTTT
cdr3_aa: CASSEEGASGITDTQYF

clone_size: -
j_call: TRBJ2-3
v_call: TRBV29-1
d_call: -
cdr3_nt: TGCAGCGTTGGGGGGGGGCATCTCACAGATACGCAGTATTTT
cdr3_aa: CSVGGGHLTDTQYF

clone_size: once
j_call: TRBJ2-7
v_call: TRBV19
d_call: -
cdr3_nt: TGTGCCAGTAGTATGGGCCAGGGAGGTTCCTACGAGCAGTACTTC
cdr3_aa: CASSMGQGGSYEQYF

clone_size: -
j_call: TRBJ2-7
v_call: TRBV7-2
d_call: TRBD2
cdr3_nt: TGTGCCAGCAGCTTAAGTCTAGCGGCCACCTACGAGCAGTACTTC
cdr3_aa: CASSLSLAATYEQYF

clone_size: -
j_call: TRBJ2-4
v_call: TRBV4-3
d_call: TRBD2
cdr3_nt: TGCGCCAGCAGCCAAGATCATGGGGGGCCTAGCGGGGGAAAAAACATTCAGTACTTC
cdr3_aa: CASSQDHGGPSGGKNIQYF

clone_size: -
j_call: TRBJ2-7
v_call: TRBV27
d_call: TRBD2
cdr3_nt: TGTGCCAGCACCCGCTTGGGGGGGTACGAGCAGTACTTC
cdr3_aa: CASTRLGGYEQYF

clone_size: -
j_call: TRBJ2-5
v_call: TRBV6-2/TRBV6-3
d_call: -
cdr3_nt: TGTGCCAGCAGTTACGTCGGCAGGTCGGAGACCCAGTACTTC
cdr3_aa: CASSYVGRSETQYF

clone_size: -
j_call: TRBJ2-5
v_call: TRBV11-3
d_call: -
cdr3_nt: TGTGCCAGCAGCTGGAGCGGACAAGAGACCCAGTACTTC
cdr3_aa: CASSWSGQETQYF

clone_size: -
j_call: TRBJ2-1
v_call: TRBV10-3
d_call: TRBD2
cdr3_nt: TGTGCCATCAGCCCAAGCGGGAGTGGCCACAATGAGCAGTTCTTC
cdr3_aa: CAISPSGSGHNEQFF